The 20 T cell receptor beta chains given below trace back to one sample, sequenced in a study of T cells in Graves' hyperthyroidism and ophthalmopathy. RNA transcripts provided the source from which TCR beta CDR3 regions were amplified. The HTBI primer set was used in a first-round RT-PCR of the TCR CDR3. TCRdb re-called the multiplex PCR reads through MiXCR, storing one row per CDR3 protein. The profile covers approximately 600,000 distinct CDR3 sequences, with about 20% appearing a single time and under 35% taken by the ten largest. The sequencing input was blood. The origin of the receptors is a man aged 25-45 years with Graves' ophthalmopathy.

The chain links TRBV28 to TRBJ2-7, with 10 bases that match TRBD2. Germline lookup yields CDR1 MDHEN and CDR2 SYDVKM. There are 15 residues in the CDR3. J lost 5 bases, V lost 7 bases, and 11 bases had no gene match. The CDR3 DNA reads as TGTGCCAGCACCCCGGGAGCGGGAGGGCACAACGAGCAGTACTTC. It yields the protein CASTPGAGGHNEQYF.

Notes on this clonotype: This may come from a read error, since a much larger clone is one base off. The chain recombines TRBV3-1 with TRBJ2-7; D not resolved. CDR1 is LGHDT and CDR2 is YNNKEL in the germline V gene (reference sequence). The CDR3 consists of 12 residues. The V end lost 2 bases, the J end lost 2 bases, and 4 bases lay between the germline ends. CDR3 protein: CASSQHPYEQYF. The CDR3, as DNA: TGTGCCAGCAGCCAACACCCCTACGAGCAGTACTTC.

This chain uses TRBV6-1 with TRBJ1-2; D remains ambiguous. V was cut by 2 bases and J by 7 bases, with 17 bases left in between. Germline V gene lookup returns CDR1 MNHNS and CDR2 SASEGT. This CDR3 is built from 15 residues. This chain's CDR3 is CASSESSIGFSGYTF. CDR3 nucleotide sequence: TGTGCCAGCAGTGAAAGTAGTATAGGCTTCTCTGGCTACACCTTC.

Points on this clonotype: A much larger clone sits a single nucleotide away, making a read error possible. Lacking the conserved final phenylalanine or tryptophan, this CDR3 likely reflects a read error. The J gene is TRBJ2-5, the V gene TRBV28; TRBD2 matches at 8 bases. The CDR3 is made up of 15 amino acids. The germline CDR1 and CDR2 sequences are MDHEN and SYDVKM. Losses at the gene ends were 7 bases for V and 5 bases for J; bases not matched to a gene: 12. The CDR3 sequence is CASTNALTSVETQYL. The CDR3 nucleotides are TGTGCCAGCACCAACGCACTGACTAGCGTTGAGACCCAGTACCTC.

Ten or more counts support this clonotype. The CDR3 reads CAWSGGRTEQYF. The CDR3 coding sequence is TGTGCCTGGAGTGGGGGGAGGACCGAGCAGTACTTC. The J gene is TRBJ2-7, the V gene TRBV30, with a tentative D call TRBD2 (6 bases). Per germline, CDR1 GTSNPN and CDR2 SVGIG (reference sequence). The CDR3 is 12 residues long. With 1 base removed from V and 6 bases from J, the gap between germline ends came to 10 bases.

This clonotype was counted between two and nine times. CDR3 sequence reads: CASSLAQGRHGYTF. The DNA of the CDR3 is TGTGCCAGCAGCTTAGCGCAGGGAAGGCATGGCTACACCTTC. The rearrangement joins TRBV7-8 to TRBJ1-2; D perhaps matches TRBD1 (5 bases). V lost 0 bases, J lost 6 bases, and 11 bases lay in between. CDR3 length equals 14 residues. The V gene's germline CDR1 is SGHVS and CDR2 FQNEAQ.

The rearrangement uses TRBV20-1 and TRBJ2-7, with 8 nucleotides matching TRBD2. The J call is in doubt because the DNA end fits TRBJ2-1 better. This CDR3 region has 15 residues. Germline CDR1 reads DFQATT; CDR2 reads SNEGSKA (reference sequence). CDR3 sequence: CSASFVGRATDEQFF. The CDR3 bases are TGCAGTGCTAGTTTCGTCGGGAGGGCCACGGACGAGCAGTTCTTC.

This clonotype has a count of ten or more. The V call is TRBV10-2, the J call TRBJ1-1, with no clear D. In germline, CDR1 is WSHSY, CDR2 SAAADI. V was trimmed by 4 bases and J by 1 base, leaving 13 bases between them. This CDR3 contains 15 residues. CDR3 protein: CASSADAAGNTEAFF. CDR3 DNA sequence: TGCGCCAGCAGTGCCGACGCGGCGGGGAACACTGAAGCTTTCTTT.

CDR3 in DNA: TGTGCCAGCAGCCAAGAAGAAGGACCCAGCTCCTACAATGAGCAGTTCTTC. This gives the protein CASSQEEGPSSYNEQFF. The chain recombines TRBV3-1 with TRBJ2-1, with D unclear. Between the trimmed V and J ends, which lost 0 bases and 0 bases, there was a span of 12 bases. Germline loops: CDR1 LGHDT, CDR2 YNNKEL (reference sequence). The CDR3 has 17 amino acids.

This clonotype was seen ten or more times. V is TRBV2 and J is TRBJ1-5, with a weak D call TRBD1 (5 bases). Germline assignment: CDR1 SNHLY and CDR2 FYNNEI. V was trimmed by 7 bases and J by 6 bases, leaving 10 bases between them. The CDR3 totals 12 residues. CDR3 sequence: CASNPRGQPQHF. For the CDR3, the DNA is TGTGCCAGCAACCCGAGGGGTCAGCCCCAGCATTTT.

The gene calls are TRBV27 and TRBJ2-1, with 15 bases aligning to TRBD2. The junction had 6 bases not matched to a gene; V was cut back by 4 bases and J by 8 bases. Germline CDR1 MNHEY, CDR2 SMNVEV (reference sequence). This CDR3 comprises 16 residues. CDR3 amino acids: CASSSGTSGRRDEQFF. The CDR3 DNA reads TGTGCCAGCAGTTCCGGGACTAGCGGGAGGAGGGATGAGCAGTTCTTC.

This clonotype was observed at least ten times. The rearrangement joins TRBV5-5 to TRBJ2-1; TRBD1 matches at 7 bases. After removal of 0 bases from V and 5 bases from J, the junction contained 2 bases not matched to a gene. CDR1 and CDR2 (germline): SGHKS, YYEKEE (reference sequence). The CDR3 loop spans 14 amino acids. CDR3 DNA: TGTGCCAGCAGCTTGGGACAGGGAGACAATGAGCAGTTCTTC. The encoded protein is CASSLGQGDNEQFF.

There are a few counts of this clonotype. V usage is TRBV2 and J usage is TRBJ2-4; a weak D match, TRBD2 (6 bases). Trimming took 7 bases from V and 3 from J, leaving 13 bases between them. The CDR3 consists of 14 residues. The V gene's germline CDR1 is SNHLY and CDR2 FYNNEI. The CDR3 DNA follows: TGTGCCAGCATAATGGAGGGCGTCAAAAACATTCAGTACTTC. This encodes CASIMEGVKNIQYF.

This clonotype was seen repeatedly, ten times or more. CDR3 DNA: TGTGCCTGGAGTGTAACAGGGGTGCAGCCCCAGCATTTT. This encodes CAWSVTGVQPQHF. This chain links TRBV30 with TRBJ1-5; 7 bases line up with TRBD1. The CDR3 is made up of 13 amino acids. Per the germline V gene, CDR1 is GTSNPN and CDR2 is SVGIG (reference sequence). After removal of 0 bases from V and 7 bases from J, the junction contained 3 bases not matched to a gene. Supplemented by reference TRBV30 and TRBJ1-5, the full variable domain reads SQTIHQWPATLVQPVGSPLSLECTVEGTSNPNLYWYRQAAGRGLQLLFYSVGIGQISSEVPQNLSASRPQDRQFILSSKKLLLSDSGFYLCAWSVTGVQPQHFGDGTRLSIL.

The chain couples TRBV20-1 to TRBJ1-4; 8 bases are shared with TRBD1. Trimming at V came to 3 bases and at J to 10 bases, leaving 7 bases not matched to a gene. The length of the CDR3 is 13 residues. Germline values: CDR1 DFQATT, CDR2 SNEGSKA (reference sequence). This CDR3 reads CSASNRGRGKLFF. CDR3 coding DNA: TGCAGTGCTAGCAACAGGGGGAGAGGAAAACTGTTTTTT.

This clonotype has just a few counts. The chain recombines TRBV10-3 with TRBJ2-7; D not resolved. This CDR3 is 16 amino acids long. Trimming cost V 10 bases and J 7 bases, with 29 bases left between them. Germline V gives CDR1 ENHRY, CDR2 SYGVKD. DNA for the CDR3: TGTGCCACTCACACCCACGAGCTCGATCCCCGCTATGAGCAGTACTTC. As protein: CATHTHELDPRYEQYF.

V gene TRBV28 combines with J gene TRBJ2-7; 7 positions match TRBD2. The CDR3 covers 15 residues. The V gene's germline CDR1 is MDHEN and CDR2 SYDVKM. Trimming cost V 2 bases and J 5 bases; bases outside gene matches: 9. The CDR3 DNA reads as TGTGCCAGCAGTTTAGGCGGGAGCGGTGGGAACGAGCAGTACTTC. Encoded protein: CASSLGGSGGNEQYF.

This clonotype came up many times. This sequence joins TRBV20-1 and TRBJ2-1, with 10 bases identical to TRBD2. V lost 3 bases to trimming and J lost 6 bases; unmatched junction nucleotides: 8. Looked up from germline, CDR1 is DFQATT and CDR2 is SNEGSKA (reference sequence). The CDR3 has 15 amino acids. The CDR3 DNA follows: TGCAGTGCTAGGAAACGCGGACTAGCGGTCAATGAGCAGTTCTTC. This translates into CSARKRGLAVNEQFF.

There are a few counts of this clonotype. CDR3 loop: CASGRQGSLGGYTF. DNA of the CDR3: TGTGCCAGCGGGCGACAGGGGAGTCTCGGTGGCTACACCTTC. J is TRBJ1-2 and V is TRBV27, with 8 bases fitting TRBD1. V shed 8 bases and J 7 bases; nucleotides not matched to a gene: 12. Germline CDR1 reads MNHEY; CDR2 reads SMNVEV (reference sequence). The CDR3 is 14 residues long.

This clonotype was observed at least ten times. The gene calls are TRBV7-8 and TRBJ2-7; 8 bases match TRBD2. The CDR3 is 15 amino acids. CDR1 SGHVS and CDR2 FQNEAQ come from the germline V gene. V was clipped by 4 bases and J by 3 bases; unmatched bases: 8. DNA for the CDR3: TGTGCCAGCAGCTCCACTAGCGGAGATTTCTACGAGCAGTACTTC. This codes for CASSSTSGDFYEQYF.